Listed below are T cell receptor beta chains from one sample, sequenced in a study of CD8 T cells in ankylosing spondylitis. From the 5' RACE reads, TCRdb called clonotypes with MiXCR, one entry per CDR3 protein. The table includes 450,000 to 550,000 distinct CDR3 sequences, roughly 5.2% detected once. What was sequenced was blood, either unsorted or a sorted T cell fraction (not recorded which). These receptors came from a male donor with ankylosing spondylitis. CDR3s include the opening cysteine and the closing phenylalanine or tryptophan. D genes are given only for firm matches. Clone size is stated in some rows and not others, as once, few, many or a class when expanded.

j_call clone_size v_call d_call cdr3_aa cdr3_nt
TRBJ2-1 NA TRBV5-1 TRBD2 CASSQGGLAGVNEQFF TGCGCCAGCAGCCAGGGGGGTCTAGCGGGAGTCAATGAGCAGTTCTTC
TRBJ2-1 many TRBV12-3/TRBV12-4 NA CASSSSSSALSYNEQFF TGTGCCAGCAGTTCCTCCTCGTCGGCCCTCTCCTACAATGAGCAGTTCTTC
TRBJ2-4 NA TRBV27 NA CASSPVVGSGIQYF TGTGCCAGCAGCCCGGTAGTTGGATCGGGCATTCAGTACTTC
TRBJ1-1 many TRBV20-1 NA CSAEGGLMNTEAFF TGCAGTGCGGAGGGGGGCCTAATGAACACTGAAGCTTTCTTT
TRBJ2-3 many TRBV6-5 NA CASRSLDITQYF TGTGCCAGCAGATCGCTCGATATTACGCAGTATTTT
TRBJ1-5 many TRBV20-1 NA CSASGLYQPQHF TGCAGTGCTAGCGGGCTTTATCAGCCCCAGCATTTT
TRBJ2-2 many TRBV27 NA CASSLLAAVNTGELFF TGTGCCAGCAGTTTATTGGCAGCGGTAAACACCGGGGAGCTGTTTTTT
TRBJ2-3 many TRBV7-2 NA CASSLDWDADTQYF TGTGCCAGCAGCTTAGATTGGGATGCAGATACGCAGTATTTT
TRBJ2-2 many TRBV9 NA CASVGKQNTGELFF TGTGCCAGCGTCGGAAAGCAGAACACCGGGGAGCTGTTTTTT
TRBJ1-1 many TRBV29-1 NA CSVLRGYTEAFF TGCAGCGTCCTGAGGGGGTACACTGAAGCTTTCTTT
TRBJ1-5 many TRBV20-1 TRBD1 CSARDGGQDSNQPQHF TGCAGTGCTAGAGACGGAGGACAGGATAGCAATCAGCCCCAGCATTTT
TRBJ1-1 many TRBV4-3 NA CASSQDIRTEAFF TGCGCCAGCAGCCAAGATATTAGAACTGAAGCTTTCTTT
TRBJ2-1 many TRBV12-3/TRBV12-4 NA CASSLVSLEQFF TGTGCCAGCAGTTTAGTTAGCCTTGAGCAGTTCTTC
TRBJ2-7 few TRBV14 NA CASSQHPKYEQYF TGTGCCAGCAGCCAACATCCTAAGTACGAGCAGTACTTC
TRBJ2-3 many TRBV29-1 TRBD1 CSVLLQGAGDTQYF TGCAGCGTCCTCTTACAGGGGGCTGGGGATACGCAGTATTTT
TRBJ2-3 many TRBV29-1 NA CSVGRPSPDTQYF TGCAGCGTTGGACGTCCAAGTCCAGATACGCAGTATTTT
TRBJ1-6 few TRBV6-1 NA CASSPLGPDNSPLHF TGTGCCAGCAGTCCGCTCGGCCCCGATAATTCACCCCTCCACTTT
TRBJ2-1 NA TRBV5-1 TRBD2 CASSLVGGGELGEQFF TGCGCCAGCAGCTTGGTTGGGGGAGGGGAGTTGGGTGAGCAGTTCTTC
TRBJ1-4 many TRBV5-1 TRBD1 CASSLRTGGLWKLFF TGCGCCAGCAGCTTGAGGACAGGGGGCTTGTGGAAACTGTTTTTT
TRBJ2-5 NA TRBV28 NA CASSPGPPQETQYF TGTGCCAGCAGTCCCGGGCCGCCGCAAGAGACCCAGTACTTC
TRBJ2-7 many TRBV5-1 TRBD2 CASSSGFGSGKAVEQYF TGCGCCAGCAGCTCCGGGTTTGGTAGCGGGAAGGCTGTCGAGCAGTACTTC
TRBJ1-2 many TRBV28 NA CASQDFNYGYTF TGTGCCAGCCAAGACTTTAACTATGGCTACACCTTC
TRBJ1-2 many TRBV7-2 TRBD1 CASSYRQGTMGYTF TGTGCCAGCAGCTACCGACAGGGCACTATGGGCTACACCTTC
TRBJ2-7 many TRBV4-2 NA CASSQGPSGTGMIYEQYF TGTGCCAGCAGCCAAGGCCCTAGCGGGACAGGGATGATCTACGAGCAGTACTTC